Following are 3 T cell receptor beta chains from one sample sequenced in a study of human T cells and chemical hapten exposure (TCRdb year 2021). Library preparation was by RACE. Instrument on record: NextSeq 500. TCRdb cleaned the public reads at Q25 with fastp, built clones with MiXCR and kept in-frame beta chains. Here each entry gathers all rows of one CDR3 protein and keeps the most common genes and DNA. The sample contains 200,000 to 300,000 distinct CDR3 sequences, roughly 8.9% of them found a single time. Approximately 2.2% of the sample is taken by the ten largest. The time point label here, explained by the study, means: pre-sensitization, week 0. Interpreted using the paper, the treatment or condition label stands for: therapeutic diphenylcyclopropenone sensitization with weekly scalp DPC. The sequencing used whole blood, collected in connection with sensitization to the hapten diphenylcyclopropenone (DPC). The receptors originated from a woman in her thirties or forties with alopecia areata. Some clones in this sample may be carry-over from other donors' samples.

This clonotype came up many times. This chain connects TRBV12-3 or TRBV12-4 to TRBJ2-7; weak D call: TRBD1 (6 bases). The germline V and J ends were trimmed by 5 bases and 4 bases, with 9 bases remaining between them. The CDR3 is made up of 12 amino acids. The chain's CDR3 is CASSITGYEQYF. The CDR3 nucleotides read TGTGCCAGCAGTATCACAGGGTACGAGCAGTACTTC.

Points on this clonotype: One base away lies a much larger clone, so this may be a sequencing read error. This likely comes from a read error, as the CDR3 has no conserved phenylalanine or tryptophan at its end. This chain connects TRBV7-3 to TRBJ1-1; D is undetermined. Germline V gene data show CDR1 as SGHTA and CDR2 as FQGTGA. The CDR3 length is 15 residues. The V and J ends lost 0 bases and 0 bases respectively, with 8 bases between them. The CDR3 coding sequence is TGTGCCAGCAGCTTAACGGCCGGCTTGAACACTGAAGCTTTCCTT. It is translated as CASSLTAGLNTEAFL.

This chain links TRBV24-1 with TRBJ2-7, with D tentatively TRBD1 or TRBD2 (5 bases each). The germline CDR1 and CDR2 sequences are KGHDR and SFDVKD. CDR3 length: 11 residues. V was cut by 7 bases and J by 10 bases, with 13 bases left in between. The CDR3 protein is CATSNEGIQYF. The CDR3 DNA is TGTGCCACCAGCAACGAGGGGATCCAGTACTTC.